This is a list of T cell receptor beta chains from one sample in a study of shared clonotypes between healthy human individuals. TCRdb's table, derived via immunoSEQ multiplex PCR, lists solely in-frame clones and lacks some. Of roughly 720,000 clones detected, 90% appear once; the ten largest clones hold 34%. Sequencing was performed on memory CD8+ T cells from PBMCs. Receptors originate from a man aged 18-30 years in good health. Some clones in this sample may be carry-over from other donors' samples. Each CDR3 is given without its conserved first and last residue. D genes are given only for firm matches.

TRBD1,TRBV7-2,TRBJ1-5,ASSFPPGSRGISQPQH
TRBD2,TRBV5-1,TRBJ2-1,ASSPRGREGRESEQF
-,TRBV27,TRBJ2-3,ASSFLRSRVTDTQY
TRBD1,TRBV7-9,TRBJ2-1,ASRPGTGVYEQF
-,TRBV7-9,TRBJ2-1,ASSLAGQAAEQF
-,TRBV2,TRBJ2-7,ASSGYRGFHEQY
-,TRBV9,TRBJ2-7,ASSVGSFSYEQY
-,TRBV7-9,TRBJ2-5,ASSLEERVGTQY
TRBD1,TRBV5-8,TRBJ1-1,ASSSGQGYAEAF
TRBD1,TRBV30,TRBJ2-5,AWRTHIGGQGVPQETQY
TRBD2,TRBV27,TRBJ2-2,ASSLLTGGASGSTGELF
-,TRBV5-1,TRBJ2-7,ASSFDGTYEQY
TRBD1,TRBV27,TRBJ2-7,ASSPGQTYEQY
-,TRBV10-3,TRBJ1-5,AISESSGASNQPQH
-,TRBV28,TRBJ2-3,AGLWGTPDTQY
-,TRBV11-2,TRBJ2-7,ASTEGGGPFYEQY
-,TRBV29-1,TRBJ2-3,SADSTDTQY
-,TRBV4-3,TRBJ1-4,ASSRRNEKLF
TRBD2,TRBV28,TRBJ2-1,ASSWTGGALEQF
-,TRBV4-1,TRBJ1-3,ASSQQDPGNTIY
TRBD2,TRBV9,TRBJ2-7,ASSVGLADTYEQY
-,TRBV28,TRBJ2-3,ASSFHGEDTQY
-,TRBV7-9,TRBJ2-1,ASSDILGAWAVHNEQF
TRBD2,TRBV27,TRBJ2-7,ASSLGGGYEQY
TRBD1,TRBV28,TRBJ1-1,ASSTDREGINTEAF
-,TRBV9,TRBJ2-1,ASSDGWDRPESEQF
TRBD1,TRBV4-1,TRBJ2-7,ASSQTMDRAYEQY
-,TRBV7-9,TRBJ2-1,ASRAGHYNEQF
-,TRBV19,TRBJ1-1,ASSISPKGNTEAF
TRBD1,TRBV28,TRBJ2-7,ASTATGGSYEQY
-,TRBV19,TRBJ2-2,ASSIGVTGELF
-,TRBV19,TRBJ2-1,ASSWWGGAGDEQF
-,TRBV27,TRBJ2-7,ASSPTGLPYEQY
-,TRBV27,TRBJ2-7,ASSAPTGTYEQY
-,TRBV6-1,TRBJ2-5,ASRAGLQQY
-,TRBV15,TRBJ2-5,ATGRGVGGKETQY
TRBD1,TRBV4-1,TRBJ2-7,ASSQDEGGTGGYEQY
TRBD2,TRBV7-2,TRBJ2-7,ASSSMGAGLPYEQY
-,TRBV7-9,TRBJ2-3,ASSLGVFGTDTQY
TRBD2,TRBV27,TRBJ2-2,ASSPRGAGELF
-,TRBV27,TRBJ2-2,ASSYRASPGELF
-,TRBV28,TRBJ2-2,ASSLRLTGAGELF
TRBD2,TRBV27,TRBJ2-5,ASSILGAGLVATETQY
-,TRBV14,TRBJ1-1,ASSPINTLNTEAF
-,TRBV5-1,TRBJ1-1,ASSLGGSTEAF
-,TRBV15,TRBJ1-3,ATSRTVYGTLANTIY
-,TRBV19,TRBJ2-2,ASSIGGDGELF
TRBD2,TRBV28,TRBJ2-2,ASRPGLALANTGELF
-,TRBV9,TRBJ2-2,ASSVGQSGELF
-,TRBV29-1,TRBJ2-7,SVSRAGEHEQY
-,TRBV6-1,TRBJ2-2,ASSVWAHDTGELF
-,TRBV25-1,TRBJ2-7,ASGPSSYEQY
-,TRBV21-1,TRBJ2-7,ASSKWNRHPTYEQY
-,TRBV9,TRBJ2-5,ASSVADTETQY
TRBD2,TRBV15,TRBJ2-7,ATSKGLEGAASYEQY
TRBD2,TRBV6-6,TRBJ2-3,ASSYMGGGPGDTQY
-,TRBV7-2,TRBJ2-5,ASSLWPGETQY